The 6 T cell receptor beta chains below all came from one sample that was sequenced in a study of blood T cell repertoires in COVID-19. The table came from immunoSEQ multiplex PCR; TCRdb's copy has only in-frame clones and leaves some out. The table has 90,000 to 130,000 clones, approximately 90% seen once. Material: peripheral blood. The receptors come from a woman in her forties or fifties with acute or convalescent COVID-19.

The chain is built from TRBV28 and TRBJ1-1; D is perhaps TRBD1 (5 bases). The V gene's germline CDR1 is MDHEN and CDR2 SYDVKM. V lost 5 bases and J 0 bases, leaving 13 bases between the germline ends. CDR3 length equals 15 residues. CDR3 DNA: TGTGCCAGCAGTCCGGGGGACCGCCTGAACACTGAAGCTTTCTTT. Amino acids: CASSPGDRLNTEAFF. Looking up the rest from reference TRBV28 and TRBJ1-1 gives the full variable domain: DVKVTQSSRYLVKRTGEKVFLECVQDMDHENMFWYRQDPGLGLRLIYFSYDVKMKEKGDIPEGYSVSREKKERFSLILESASTNQTSMYLCASSPGDRLNTEAFFGQGTRLTVV.

This clone was seen more than once but under ten times. This chain uses TRBV18 with TRBJ1-1; 8 nucleotides align to TRBD1. Germline values: CDR1 KGHSH, CDR2 LQKENI. The ends lost 5 bases at V and 1 base at J; junction bases unmatched: 9. The CDR3 runs 16 residues. The CDR3 DNA reads as TGTGCCAGCTCAGACCATGGGGGACAGGAGAACACTGAAGCTTTCTTT. It codes for CASSDHGGQENTEAFF.

This rearrangement joins TRBV29-1 to TRBJ2-3, with D possibly TRBD2 on 6 matching bases. V was shortened by 7 bases and J by 2 bases, with 16 bases between the two germline ends. In germline, CDR1 is SQVTM, CDR2 ANQGSEA. The CDR3 contains 14 residues. The CDR3 DNA is TGCAGCGATACCGGGACTGGGAACACAGATACGCAGTATTTT. Translation gives CSDTGTGNTDTQYF.

The chain joins TRBV5-1 to TRBJ2-7; TRBD1 aligns across 7 bases. The ends lost 1 base at V and 3 bases at J; junction bases unmatched: 7. Germline V gene lookup returns CDR1 SGHRS and CDR2 YFSETQ. The CDR3 has 15 amino acids. CDR3 coding DNA: TGCGCCAGCAGCTTGAAAGGAAGACAGGGCTACGAGCAGTACTTC. Protein: CASSLKGRQGYEQYF. The variable domain in full, with the rest retrieved from reference TRBV5-1 and TRBJ2-7, is KAGVTQTPRYLIKTRGQQVTLSCSPISGHRSVSWYQQTPGQGLQFLFEYFSETQRNKGNFPGRFSGRQFSNSRSEMNVSTLELGDSALYLCASSLKGRQGYEQYFGPGTRLTVT.

The chain recombines TRBV18 with TRBJ1-3; D gene ambiguous. The CDR3 spans 15 residues. Germline V gives CDR1 KGHSH, CDR2 LQKENI. Trimming took off 1 base at V and 0 bases at J, with 7 bases between the two ends. The chain's CDR3 is CASSPLQSSGNTIYF. The CDR3 nucleotides are TGTGCCAGCTCACCACTACAGAGCTCTGGAAACACCATATATTTT.

The V call is TRBV15, the J call TRBJ2-5; 8 bases fit TRBD2. The CDR3 spans 16 residues. The junction had 5 bases not matched to a gene; V was cut back by 1 base and J by 1 base. Germline CDR1 reads LNHNV; CDR2 reads YYDKDF (reference sequence). CDR3 sequence reads: CATSRAGLEGQETQYF. In DNA, the CDR3 is TGTGCCACCAGCAGAGCGGGACTAGAGGGCCAAGAGACCCAGTACTTC.